Following are 6 T cell receptor beta chains from one sample sequenced in a study of T cell repertoires in cytomegalovirus infection. In TCRdb, the reads were re-called with MiXCR into one record per CDR3 protein. This table has around 260,000 distinct CDR3 sequences, over 8% appearing once. Sequenced input: PBMCs. These receptors were collected from a human donor in good health (CMV status not recorded). Some clones in this sample may be carry-over from other donors' samples.

This clonotype was found many times. The chain combines TRBV7-2 with TRBJ1-5; 7 bases line up with TRBD1. The CDR3 spans 15 residues. The V gene end was trimmed by 1 base and the J gene end by 6 bases; junction bases not matched to a gene: 6. Per the germline V gene, CDR1 is SGHTA and CDR2 is FQGNSA. This CDR3 reads CASSLVKGAGQPQHF. CDR3 bases: TGTGCCAGCAGCTTAGTCAAGGGGGCAGGTCAGCCCCAGCATTTT.

This clonotype showed up many times. The rearrangement links TRBV7-2 to TRBJ2-1; tentatively, D is TRBD1 (6 bases). Germline V gene sequence: CDR1 SGHTA, CDR2 FQGNSA. The CDR3 covers 14 residues. V lost 4 bases to trimming and J lost 7 bases, with 14 bases between them. The CDR3 coding sequence is TGTGCCAGCAGCTCCCGAGACAGGCCGAATGAGCAGTTCTTC. Protein: CASSSRDRPNEQFF.

This clonotype was detected many times. The chain joins TRBV11-2 to TRBJ2-3; TRBD2 matches at 14 bases. The germline V gene encodes CDR1 SGHAT and CDR2 FQNNGV. V dropped 4 bases and J dropped 0; count of bases not matched to a gene: 12. CDR3 length equals 20 residues. In nucleotides, the CDR3 is TGTGCCAGCAGCTCGCCGCCGGGACTAGCGGGAGTCAGTAGCACAGATACGCAGTATTTT. Encoded protein: CASSSPPGLAGVSSTDTQYF.

There are a few counts of this clonotype. The genes are TRBV28 and TRBJ2-7; TRBD1 agrees at 12 bases. V dropped 5 bases and J dropped 7; count of bases not matched to a gene: 9. The CDR3 covers 15 residues. CDR1 MDHEN and CDR2 SYDVKM come from the germline V gene. CDR3 sequence: CASSTPGTGGGEQYF. The CDR3 coding sequence is TGTGCCAGCAGTACACCCGGGACAGGGGGCGGTGAGCAGTACTTC.

The chain uses TRBV15 and TRBJ1-1; D is unclear. Germline V gene data show CDR1 as LNHNV and CDR2 as YYDKDF (reference sequence). Trimming took off 3 bases at V and 3 bases at J, with 14 bases between the two ends. The CDR3 is made up of 15 amino acids. CDR3 bases: TGTGCCACCAGCAGCCCAGGACGGTCCTACACTGAAGCTTTCTTT. Its translation is CATSSPGRSYTEAFF.

This clonotype was counted many times. This chain joins TRBV7-2 and TRBJ2-5; 9 bases agree with TRBD2. V lost 10 bases to trimming and J lost 5 bases; unmatched junction nucleotides: 14. CDR1 and CDR2 from the germline V gene are SGHTA and FQGNSA. This CDR3 region has 15 residues. The CDR3 region has the DNA TGTGCCACCTCATTAGCGGGAGTTTTAGAGGAGACCCAGTACTTC. This encodes CATSLAGVLEETQYF.